Following are 6 T cell receptor beta chains from one sample sequenced in a study of OX40 agonist ivuxolimab in advanced cancers. The data were produced by immunoSEQ multiplex PCR, yet TCRdb's version contains in-frame clones alone and is incomplete. Among 65,000 to 95,000 clones listed, over 85% were seen once. The input for sequencing was CD4+ or CD8+ T cells sorted from blood, taken in a trial of the OX40 agonist ivuxolimab. The receptors were gathered from an adult with an advanced solid tumor such as melanoma, head and neck, liver or kidney cancer.

The rearrangement links TRBV25-1 to TRBJ1-2; a possible D gene is TRBD1 (5 bases). The germline V gene encodes CDR1 MGHDK and CDR2 SYGVNS. Trimming pared 8 bases from V and 4 bases from J, leaving 14 bases between. The CDR3 contains 13 residues. The CDR3 reads CASSPGAAYGYTF. DNA for the CDR3: TGTGCCAGCTCCCCTGGGGCGGCCTATGGCTACACCTTC.

This clone has only one observation. The chain employs TRBV7-8 and TRBJ1-1, with TRBD1 as a possible D gene (5 bases). This CDR3 comprises 14 residues. Trimming removed 0 bases from V and 5 bases from J, with 10 bases in between. Germline V gene data show CDR1 as SGHVS and CDR2 as FQNEAQ. DNA for the CDR3: TGTGCCAGCAGCTTAGCGCAGAGACAGACTGAAGCTTTCTTT. Its translation: CASSLAQRQTEAFF.

This chain connects TRBV11-3 to TRBJ2-3; 10 positions agree with TRBD2. Germline V gives CDR1 SGHNT, CDR2 YENEEA. This CDR3 spans 16 amino acids. The junction had 8 bases not matched to a gene; V was cut back by 5 bases and J by 3 bases. The CDR3 loop reads CASSPASGGSTDTQYF. The CDR3 bases are TGTGCCAGCAGCCCTGCTAGCGGGGGCTCTACAGATACGCAGTATTTT. Full variable domain (remainder filled in from reference TRBV11-3 and TRBJ2-3): EAGVVQSPRYKIIEKKQPVAFWCNPISGHNTLYWYLQNLGQGPELLIRYENEEAVDDSQLPKDRFSAERLKGVDSTLKIQPAELGDSAVYLCASSPASGGSTDTQYFGPGTRLTVL.

V gene TRBV7-9 combines with J gene TRBJ2-5; D perhaps matches TRBD2 (7 bases). This CDR3 comprises 13 residues. CDR1 SEHNR and CDR2 FQNEAQ come from the germline V gene (reference sequence). The ends were cut back, 5 bases at V and 5 bases at J, with 12 bases in the middle. Here the CDR3 reads CASSQAGAETQYF. DNA of the CDR3: TGTGCCAGCAGCCAGGCGGGGGCTGAGACCCAGTACTTC.

V is TRBV6-1 and J is TRBJ2-1, with D tentatively TRBD1 (6 bases). The V gene's germline CDR1 is MNHNS and CDR2 SASEGT. V lost 4 bases and J lost 0, with 13 bases in between. This CDR3 region has 16 residues. The CDR3 here is CASSVDRTLSYNEQFF. In DNA form, the CDR3 reads TGTGCCAGCAGTGTAGACAGGACCCTCTCCTACAATGAGCAGTTCTTC.

The rearrangement joins TRBV7-8 to TRBJ1-1; TRBD1 matches 10 bases. Germline lookup yields CDR1 SGHVS and CDR2 FQNEAQ. This CDR3 comprises 18 residues. V lost 2 bases and J lost 1; bases outside the gene matches: 10. The CDR3 is CASSLFSRQGAGNTEAFF. In DNA form, the CDR3 reads TGTGCCAGCAGCTTATTTTCTCGACAGGGGGCCGGGAACACTGAAGCTTTCTTT.